Each of the 11 T cell receptor beta chains below was sequenced from the same sample in a study of shared clonotypes between healthy human individuals. The data were produced by immunoSEQ multiplex PCR, yet TCRdb's version contains in-frame clones alone and is incomplete. The sample lists about 2,100,000 clones, about 92% occurring once. CD45RO negativity and positive selection for CCR7 defined naive CD8 cells, a population that excluded terminally differentiated effector memory CD45RA+ cells. The sequenced material came from naive CD8+ T cells from PBMCs. These receptors all come from a young man in good health. Some clones in this sample may be carry-over from other donors' samples.

The chain has TRBV28 and TRBJ2-7, with 8 nucleotides matching TRBD2. This CDR3 comprises 14 residues. Germline V gives CDR1 MDHEN, CDR2 SYDVKM. The V gene end was trimmed by 8 bases and the J gene end by 1 base; junction bases not matched to a gene: 7. Written as DNA, the CDR3 is TGTGCCAGCCGGTCGGGAGGGGGGTCCTACGAGCAGTACTTC. It yields the protein CASRSGGGSYEQYF.

This sequence joins TRBV7-9 and TRBJ2-3; D possibly corresponds to TRBD1 (5 bases). The V and J ends lost 0 bases and 2 bases respectively, with 15 bases between them. The germline CDR1 and CDR2 sequences are SEHNR and FQNEAQ (reference sequence). The CDR3 extends over 17 amino acids. The CDR3 loop is CASSLAGVPLPTDTQYF. CDR3 bases: TGTGCCAGCAGCTTAGCAGGGGTGCCCTTACCCACAGATACGCAGTATTTT.

This chain links TRBV7-3 with TRBJ2-1; TRBD2 matches at 7 bases. The CDR3 has 15 amino acids. Germline V CDR1 and CDR2: SGHTA, FQGTGA. V lost 5 bases to trimming and J lost 7 bases; unmatched junction nucleotides: 11. The CDR3 region is CASSLAAHPGNEQFF. In nucleotides, the CDR3 is TGTGCCAGCAGCCTAGCGGCACACCCTGGGAATGAGCAGTTCTTC.

This clone showed up just once. The gene calls are TRBV28 and TRBJ2-1, with 8 bases lining up with TRBD2. Looked up from germline, CDR1 is MDHEN and CDR2 is SYDVKM. This CDR3 region has 14 residues. With 2 bases clipped from V and 6 bases from J, the junction kept 3 bases outside the gene matches. CDR3 residues: CASSLPGRANEQFF. In DNA form, the CDR3 reads TGTGCCAGCAGTTTACCCGGGAGGGCCAATGAGCAGTTCTTC.

A few counts support this clone. The rearrangement joins TRBV4-3 to TRBJ1-1; D uncertain. Germline V lookup: CDR1 LGHNA, CDR2 YSLEER. With 0 bases removed from V and 4 bases from J, the gap between germline ends came to 15 bases. This CDR3 spans 16 amino acids. The CDR3 coding sequence is TGCGCCAGCAGCCAAGATCATATCGGGGTCGCCACTGAAGCTTTCTTT. Amino acids: CASSQDHIGVATEAFF.

A note on this clone: The sample carries other DNA sequences with the same CDR3. The chain joins TRBV27 to TRBJ2-7, with 10 bases fitting TRBD1. Germline assignment: CDR1 MNHEY and CDR2 SMNVEV (reference sequence). There are 15 residues in the CDR3. V dropped 5 bases and J dropped 0; count of bases not matched to a gene: 4. Written as DNA, the CDR3 is TGTGCCAGCAGTACCCGGGACAGGGGCTCCTACGAGCAGTACTTC. This encodes CASSTRDRGSYEQYF.

This clone was seen a few times. This chain links TRBV21-1 with TRBJ1-5. TRBV21-1 is given as a pseudogene. CDR3 size: 13 residues. CDR3 DNA sequence: TGTGCCAGCAGGCGGCAGCCGAATCAGCCCCAGCATTTT. Its translation is CASRRQPNQPQHF.

The chain joins TRBV18 to TRBJ2-5; D is undetermined. V was trimmed by 3 bases and J by 0 bases, leaving 8 bases between them. The CDR3 is 14 residues long. CDR1 and CDR2 (germline): KGHSH, LQKENI. This CDR3 is CASSPTDHQETQYF. In DNA form, the CDR3 reads TGTGCCAGCTCACCCACGGACCACCAAGAGACCCAGTACTTC.

This clone was seen once. This chain links TRBV27 with TRBJ2-3; 7 nucleotides line up with TRBD2. The length of the CDR3 is 15 residues. Germline V gene data show CDR1 as MNHEY and CDR2 as SMNVEV (reference sequence). Trimming at V came to 1 base and at J to 4 bases, leaving 5 bases not matched to a gene. The CDR3 DNA reads as TGTGCCAGCAGTTTATACGCGGGAGAGTCAGATACGCAGTATTTT. This translates into CASSLYAGESDTQYF.

The V and J genes are TRBV18 and TRBJ1-1; the D is unclear. Germline V lookup: CDR1 KGHSH, CDR2 LQKENI. V was pared by 1 base and J by 10 bases, with 10 bases between. The CDR3 sequence is 12 residues long. CDR3 protein: CASSPLGLVAFF. The CDR3 nucleotides read TGTGCCAGCTCACCACTCGGATTAGTAGCTTTCTTT.

The chain employs TRBV5-8 and TRBJ2-7; TRBD1 agrees at 10 bases. The V segment lost 4 bases and the J segment 11 bases; nucleotides outside the gene matches: 15. Germline V gene data show CDR1 as SGHTS and CDR2 as YDEGEE. The CDR3 has 15 amino acids. CDR3 DNA: TGTGCCAGCAGCCTAGGTGGGGACAGGGGCGTTGGGAAGTACTTC. Translated: CASSLGGDRGVGKYF.